This TCR beta chain is from a study of CD8 T cells in ankylosing spondylitis (dated by TCRdb to between 2016 and 2019). In terms of the full investigation: To find TCR variants linked to disease, the study profiled T cell receptor beta repertoires in ankylosing spondylitis patients and healthy donors. The whole study cohort included over a hundred healthy donors and 25 or so ankylosing spondylitis patients. Samples of peripheral blood were taken, and for ankylosing spondylitis patients, synovial fluid was collected as well. Broader findings and caveats from the paper: In peripheral blood, the disease-linked clones were found at relatively low frequencies and had a CD8+ phenotype. Some motif variants had previously been reported in the synovial fluid and blood of reactive arthritis patients, which suggests shared mechanisms of disease initiation. Blood from ankylosing spondylitis patients appeared to be characterized by a TCR beta motif composed of about eight highly homologous amino acid variants. The disease-linked clones were reported to be significantly enriched in matched synovial fluid samples from ankylosing spondylitis patients.

For sequencing, an Illumina HiSeq 2500 was employed. TCR beta libraries were prepared by quantitative 5'-RACE with molecular barcodes. On the study's bioinformatics: Disease-linked TCR variants were identified with a new computational method built on a probabilistic model of VDJ rearrangement. TCRdb trimmed public reads at Q25 via fastp, called clones via MiXCR and kept in-frame beta chains. Rows matching on CDR3 protein sequence are summarized as one entry with the most common DNA and genes. TCRdb, rather than the study authors, made the V and J calls. The sample has over 150,000 distinct CDR3 sequences on record, about 18% of them singletons. Of the sample, roughly 4% falls within the top ten clones. On this clonotype itself: What this receptor recognizes is not known. It has no much larger one-base neighbor in the sample; base qualities were not kept.

V and J lose 0 bases and 2 bases, and a span of 11 bases separates them. The germline V gene sets CDR1 to SGHAT and CDR2 to FQNNGV. The CDR3 numbers 16 residues from cysteine through phenylalanine. The sequence is cut down to CDR3 DNA, 48 bases in frame from base 1. This sequence was found in a male donor aged 5-30 years with ankylosing spondylitis or in good health (not recorded which). Donor details come from another sample of the same person, matched by shared clones. The material sequenced was blood, either unsorted or a sorted T cell fraction (not recorded which). The receptor chain draws on TRBV11-2 and TRBJ2-1, with the D segment identity uncertain. The CDR3 region has the sequence CASSLDLGETYNEQFF. The base sequence is TGTGCCAGCAGCTTAGATCTAGGAGAAACCTACAATGAGCAGTTCTTC.